Below, one TCR beta chain is given with its context. The antigen is not known. The V gene lost 0 bases and the J gene lost 4 bases, with 11 bases spanning the gap. Germline V gives CDR1 LNHNV, CDR2 YYDKDF (reference sequence). The CDR3 runs to 15 residues. The data belong to a study of shared clonotypes between healthy human individuals. Method: immunoSEQ multiplex PCR; TCRdb's copy keeps in-frame clones and lacks some. The sample lists more than 1,200,000 clones, 97% to 99% occurring once. Points from the study as a whole: Against clonotypes common to all four donors, non-shared ones had lower generation probabilities.

Input material: naive CD4+ T cells sorted from blood. Specified subset: CD45RA+ positively selected. This chain links TRBV15 with TRBJ2-3, with a weak D call TRBD2 (6 bases). The origin of this receptor is a man aged 25-45 years in good health. The CDR3 DNA follows: TGTGCCACCAGCAGAGAGGGCGGGATCGCAGATACGCAGTATTTT. Protein: CATSREGGIADTQYF.